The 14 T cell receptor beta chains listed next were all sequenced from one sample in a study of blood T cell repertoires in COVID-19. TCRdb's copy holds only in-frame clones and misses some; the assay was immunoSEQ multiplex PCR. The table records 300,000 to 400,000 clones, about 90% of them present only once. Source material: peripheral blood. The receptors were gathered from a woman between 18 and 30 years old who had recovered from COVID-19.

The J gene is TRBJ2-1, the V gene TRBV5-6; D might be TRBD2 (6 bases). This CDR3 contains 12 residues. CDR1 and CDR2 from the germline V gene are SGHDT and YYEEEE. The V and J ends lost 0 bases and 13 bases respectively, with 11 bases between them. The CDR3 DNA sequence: TGTGCCAGCAGCTTGGCGGCGGGATTCCAGTTCTTC. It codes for CASSLAAGFQFF.

The DNA of the CDR3 is TGCGCCAGCAGCCAAAGACAGAGTTCGTTCTATGGCTACACCTTC. This translates into CASSQRQSSFYGYTF. The rearrangement uses TRBV4-3 and TRBJ1-2, with D possibly matching TRBD1 (5 bases). This CDR3 has 15 amino acids. Deletions cut 2 bases from V and 4 bases from J, with 14 bases between. The germline V gene encodes CDR1 LGHNA and CDR2 YSLEER.

Written as DNA, the CDR3 is TGTGCCAGCAGCTTAGGCCGACAGGGGACGGTAGCTTTCTTT. Encoded protein: CASSLGRQGTVAFF. The chain employs TRBV11-3 and TRBJ1-1, with 8 bases aligning to TRBD1. Trimming at V came to 1 base and at J to 10 bases, leaving 8 bases not matched to a gene. Germline assignment: CDR1 SGHNT and CDR2 YENEEA. CDR3 size: 14 residues.

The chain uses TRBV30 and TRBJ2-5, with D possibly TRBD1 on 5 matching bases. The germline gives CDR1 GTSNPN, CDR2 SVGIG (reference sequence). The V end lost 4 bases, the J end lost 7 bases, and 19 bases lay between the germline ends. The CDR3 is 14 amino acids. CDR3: CAWTDLGARATQYF. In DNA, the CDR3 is TGTGCCTGGACAGACCTAGGGGCTCGAGCGACCCAGTACTTC.

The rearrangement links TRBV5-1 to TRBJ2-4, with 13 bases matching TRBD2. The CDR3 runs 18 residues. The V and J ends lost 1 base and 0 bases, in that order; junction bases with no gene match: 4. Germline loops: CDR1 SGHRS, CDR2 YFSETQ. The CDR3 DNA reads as TGCGCCAGCAGCTTGACTAGCGGGAGGGACATAGCCAAAAACATTCAGTACTTC. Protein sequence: CASSLTSGRDIAKNIQYF.

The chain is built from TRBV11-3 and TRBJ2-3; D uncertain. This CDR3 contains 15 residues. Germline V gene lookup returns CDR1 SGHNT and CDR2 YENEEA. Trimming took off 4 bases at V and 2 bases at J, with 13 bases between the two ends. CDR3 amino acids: CASSSSLSYTDTQYF. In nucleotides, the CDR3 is TGTGCCAGCAGCTCGTCCTTGAGTTACACAGATACGCAGTATTTT.

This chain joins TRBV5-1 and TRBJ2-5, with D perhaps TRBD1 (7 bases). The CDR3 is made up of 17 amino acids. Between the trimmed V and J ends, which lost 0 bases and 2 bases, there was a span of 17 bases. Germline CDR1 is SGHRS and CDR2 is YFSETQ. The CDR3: CASSLGPGGTLQETQYF. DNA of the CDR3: TGCGCCAGCAGCTTGGGTCCAGGGGGGACCCTACAAGAGACCCAGTACTTC. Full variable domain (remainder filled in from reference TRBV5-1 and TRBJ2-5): KAGVTQTPRYLIKTRGQQVTLSCSPISGHRSVSWYQQTPGQGLQFLFEYFSETQRNKGNFPGRFSGRQFSNSRSEMNVSTLELGDSALYLCASSLGPGGTLQETQYFGPGTRLLVL.

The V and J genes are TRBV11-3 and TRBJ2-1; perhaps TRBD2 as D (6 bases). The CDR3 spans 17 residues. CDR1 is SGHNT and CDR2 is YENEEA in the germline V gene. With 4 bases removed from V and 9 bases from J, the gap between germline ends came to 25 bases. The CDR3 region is CASSSAHKGLPNLEQFF. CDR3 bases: TGTGCCAGCAGCTCTGCCCATAAGGGACTCCCCAACCTTGAGCAGTTCTTC.

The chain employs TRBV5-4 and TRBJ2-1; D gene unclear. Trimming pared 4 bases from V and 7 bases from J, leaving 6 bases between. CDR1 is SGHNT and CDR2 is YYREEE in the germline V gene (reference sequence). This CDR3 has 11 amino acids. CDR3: CASSGRNEQFF. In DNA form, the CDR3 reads TGTGCCAGCAGCGGCAGGAATGAGCAGTTCTTC.

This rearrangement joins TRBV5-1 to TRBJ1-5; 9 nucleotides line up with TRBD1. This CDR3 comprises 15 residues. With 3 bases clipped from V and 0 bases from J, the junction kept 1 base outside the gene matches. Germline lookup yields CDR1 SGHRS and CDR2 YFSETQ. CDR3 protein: CASSWTGDSNQPQHF. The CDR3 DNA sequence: TGCGCCAGCAGCTGGACAGGGGATAGCAATCAGCCCCAGCATTTT.

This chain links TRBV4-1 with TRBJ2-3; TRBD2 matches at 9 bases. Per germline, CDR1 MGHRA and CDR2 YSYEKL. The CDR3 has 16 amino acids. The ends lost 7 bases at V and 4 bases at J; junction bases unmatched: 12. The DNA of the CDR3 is TGCGCCAGCACCCATGTCGTAGCGGGAGTGGCAGATACGCAGTATTTT. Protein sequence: CASTHVVAGVADTQYF.

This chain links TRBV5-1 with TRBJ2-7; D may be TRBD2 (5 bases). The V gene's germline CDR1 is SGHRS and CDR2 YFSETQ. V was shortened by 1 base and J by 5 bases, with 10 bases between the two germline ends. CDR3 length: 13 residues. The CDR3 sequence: CASSLTSFHEQYV. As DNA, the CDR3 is TGCGCCAGCAGCTTGACTAGTTTCCACGAGCAGTACGTC.

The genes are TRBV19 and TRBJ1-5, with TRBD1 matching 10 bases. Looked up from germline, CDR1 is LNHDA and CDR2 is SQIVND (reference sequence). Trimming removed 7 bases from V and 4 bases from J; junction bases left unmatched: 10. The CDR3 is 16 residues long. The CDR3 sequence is CASTRSGTGVNQPQHF. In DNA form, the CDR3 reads TGTGCCAGTACCCGGTCGGGGACAGGGGTAAATCAGCCCCAGCATTTT. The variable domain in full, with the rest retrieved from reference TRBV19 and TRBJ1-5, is DGGITQSPKYLFRKEGQNVTLSCEQNLNHDAMYWYRQDPGQGLRLIYYSQIVNDFQKGDIAEGYSVSREKKESFPLTVTSAQKNPTAFYLCASTRSGTGVNQPQHFGDGTRLSIL.

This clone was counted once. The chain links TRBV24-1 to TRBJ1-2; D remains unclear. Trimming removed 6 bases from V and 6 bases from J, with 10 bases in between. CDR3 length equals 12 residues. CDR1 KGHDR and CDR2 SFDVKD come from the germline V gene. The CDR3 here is CATSPDSDGYTF. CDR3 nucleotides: TGTGCCACCAGTCCCGACTCGGATGGCTACACCTTC.